This passage covers 2 T cell receptor beta chains from one sample sequenced in a study of beta chain features in type 1 diabetes. Antigens of these TCRs are unknown. What was sequenced were expressed TCRB transcripts, since all of the isolated RNA had been reverse transcribed. Sequencing was performed with immunoSEQ multiplex PCR; in TCRdb, only in-frame clones are kept and a portion is missing. The table has 50,000 or so clones, roughly 47% seen once; the top ten hold roughly 0.13%. Findings of the study overall: Type 1 diabetes patients had TCRB CDR3s that were shorter (moderately but significantly so) in all four CD4+ subsets.

The sequencing input was stem cell memory CD4+ T cells from blood. The receptors were gathered from a man between 25 and 39 years old with type 1 diabetes.

The chain employs TRBV28 and TRBJ1-2, with D perhaps matching TRBD1 (5 bases). The length of the CDR3 is 13 residues. Trimming removed 5 bases at V and 5 bases at J, with 12 bases between. The germline V gene encodes CDR1 MDHEN and CDR2 SYDVKM. The CDR3 is CASSPDRGYGYTF. In DNA, the CDR3 is TGTGCCAGCAGTCCAGACAGAGGATATGGCTACACCTTC.

The chain recombines TRBV5-6 with TRBJ2-7; TRBD2 matches at 12 bases. Germline V lookup: CDR1 SGHDT, CDR2 YYEEEE. The J segment lost 3 bases and the V segment lost 0 bases, leaving 7 bases of the junction unmatched. The CDR3 extends over 17 amino acids. The CDR3 protein is CASSLAGRLAGVYEQYF. In DNA form, the CDR3 reads TGTGCCAGCAGCTTGGCCGGGAGACTAGCGGGAGTCTACGAGCAGTACTTC.